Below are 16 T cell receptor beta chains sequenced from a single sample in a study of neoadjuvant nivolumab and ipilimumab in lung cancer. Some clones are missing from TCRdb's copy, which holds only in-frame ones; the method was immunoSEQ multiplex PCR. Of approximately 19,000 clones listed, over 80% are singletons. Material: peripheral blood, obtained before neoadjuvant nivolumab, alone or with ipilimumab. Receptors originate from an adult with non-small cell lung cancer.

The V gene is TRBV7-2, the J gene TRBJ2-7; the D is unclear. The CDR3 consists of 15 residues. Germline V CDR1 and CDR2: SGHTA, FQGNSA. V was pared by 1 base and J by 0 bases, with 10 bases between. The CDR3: CASSLETFSSYEQYF. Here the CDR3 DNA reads TGTGCCAGCAGCTTAGAAACGTTCAGCTCCTACGAGCAGTACTTC. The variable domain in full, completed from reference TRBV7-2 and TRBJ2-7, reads GAGVSQSPSNKVTEKGKDVELRCDPISGHTALYWYRQSLGQGLEFLIYFQGNSAPDKSGLPSDRFSAERTGGSVSTLTIQRTQQEDSAVYLCASSLETFSSYEQYFGPGTRLTVT.

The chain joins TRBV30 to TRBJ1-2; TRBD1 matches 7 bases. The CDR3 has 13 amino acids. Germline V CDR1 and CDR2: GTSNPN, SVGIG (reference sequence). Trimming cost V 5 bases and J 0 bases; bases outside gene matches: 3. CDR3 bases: TGTGCCTGGCGGGACAGTGCTAACTATGGCTACACCTTC. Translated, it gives CAWRDSANYGYTF.

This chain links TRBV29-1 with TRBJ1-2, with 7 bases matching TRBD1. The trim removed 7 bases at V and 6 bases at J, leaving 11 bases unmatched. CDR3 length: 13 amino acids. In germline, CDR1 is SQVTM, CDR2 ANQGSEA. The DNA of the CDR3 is TGCAGCGGGGGACAGTTCCCGTTTGATGGCTACACCTTC. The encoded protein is CSGGQFPFDGYTF.

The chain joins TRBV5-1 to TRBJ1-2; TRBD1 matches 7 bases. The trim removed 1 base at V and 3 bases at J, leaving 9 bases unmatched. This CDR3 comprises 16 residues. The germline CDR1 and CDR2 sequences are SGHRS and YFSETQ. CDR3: CASSLTSTGEHYGYTF. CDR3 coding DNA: TGCGCCAGCAGCTTGACGAGTACAGGGGAGCACTATGGCTACACCTTC.

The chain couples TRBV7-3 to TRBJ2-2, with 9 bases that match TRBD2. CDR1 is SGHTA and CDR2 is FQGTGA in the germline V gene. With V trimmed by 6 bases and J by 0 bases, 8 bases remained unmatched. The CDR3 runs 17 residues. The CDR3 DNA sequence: TGTGCCAGCAGTTCCTCGGGACTAGCCGCGAACACCGGGGAGCTGTTTTTT. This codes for CASSSSGLAANTGELFF.

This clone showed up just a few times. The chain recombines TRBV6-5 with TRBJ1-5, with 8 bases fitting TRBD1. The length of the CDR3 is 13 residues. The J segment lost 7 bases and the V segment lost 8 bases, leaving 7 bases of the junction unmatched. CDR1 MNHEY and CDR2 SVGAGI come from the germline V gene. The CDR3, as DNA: TGTGCCAGCGCGGGACAGGTACACCAGCCCCAGCATTTT. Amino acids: CASAGQVHQPQHF.

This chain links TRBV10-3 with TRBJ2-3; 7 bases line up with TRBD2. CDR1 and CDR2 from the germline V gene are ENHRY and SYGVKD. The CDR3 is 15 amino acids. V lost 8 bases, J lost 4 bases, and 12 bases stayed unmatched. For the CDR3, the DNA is TGTGCCATCGGGAGGTCCAGCGGGACTTCAGATACGCAGTATTTT. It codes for CAIGRSSGTSDTQYF.

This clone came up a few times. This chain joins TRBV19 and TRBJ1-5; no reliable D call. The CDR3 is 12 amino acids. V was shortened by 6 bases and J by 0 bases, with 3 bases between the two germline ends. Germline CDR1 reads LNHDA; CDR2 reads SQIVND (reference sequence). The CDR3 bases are TGTGCCAGTAGCTATAGCAATCAGCCCCAGCATTTT. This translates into CASSYSNQPQHF.

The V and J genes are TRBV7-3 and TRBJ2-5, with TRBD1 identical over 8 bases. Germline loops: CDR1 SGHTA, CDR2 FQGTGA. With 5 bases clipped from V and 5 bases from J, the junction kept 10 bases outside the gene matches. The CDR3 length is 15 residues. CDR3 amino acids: CASSDTGGSKETQYF. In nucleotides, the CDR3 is TGTGCCAGCAGCGACACAGGGGGGTCTAAGGAGACCCAGTACTTC.

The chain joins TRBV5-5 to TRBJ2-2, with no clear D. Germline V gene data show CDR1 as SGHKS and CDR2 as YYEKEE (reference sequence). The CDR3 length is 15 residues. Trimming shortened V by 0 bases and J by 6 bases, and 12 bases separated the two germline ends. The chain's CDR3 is CASSLGSVVAGELFF. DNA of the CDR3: TGTGCCAGCAGCTTGGGCTCGGTAGTGGCCGGGGAGCTGTTTTTT.

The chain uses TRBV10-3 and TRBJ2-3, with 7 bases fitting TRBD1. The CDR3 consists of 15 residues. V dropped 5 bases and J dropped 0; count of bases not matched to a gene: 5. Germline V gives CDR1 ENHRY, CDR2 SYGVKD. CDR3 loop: CAISTGAHSTDTQYF. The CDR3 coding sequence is TGTGCCATCAGTACAGGGGCCCATAGCACAGATACGCAGTATTTT.

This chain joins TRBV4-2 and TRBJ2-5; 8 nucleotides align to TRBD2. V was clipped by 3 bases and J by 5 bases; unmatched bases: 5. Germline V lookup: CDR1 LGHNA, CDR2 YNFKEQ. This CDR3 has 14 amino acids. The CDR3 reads CASSHSSGGETQYF. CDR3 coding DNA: TGTGCCAGCAGCCATTCTTCGGGAGGGGAGACCCAGTACTTC.

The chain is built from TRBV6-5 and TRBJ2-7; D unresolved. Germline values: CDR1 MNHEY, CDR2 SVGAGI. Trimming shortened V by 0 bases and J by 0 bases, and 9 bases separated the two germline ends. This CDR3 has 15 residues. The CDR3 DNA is TGTGCCAGCAGTTACTCGATGGCCGGCTCCTACGAGCAGTACTTC. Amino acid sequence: CASSYSMAGSYEQYF.

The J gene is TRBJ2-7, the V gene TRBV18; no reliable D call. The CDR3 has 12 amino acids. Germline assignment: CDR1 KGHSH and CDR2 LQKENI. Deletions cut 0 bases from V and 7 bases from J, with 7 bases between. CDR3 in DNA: TGTGCCAGCTCACCACCCCCCGGGGAGCAGTACTTC. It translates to CASSPPPGEQYF.

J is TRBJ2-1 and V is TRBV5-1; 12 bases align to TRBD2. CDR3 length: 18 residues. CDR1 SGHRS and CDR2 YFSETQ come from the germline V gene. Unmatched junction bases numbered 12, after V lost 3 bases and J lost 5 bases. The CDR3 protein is CASSSSPGTSGLNNEQFF. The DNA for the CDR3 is TGCGCCAGCAGCTCCAGTCCCGGGACTAGCGGGCTTAACAATGAGCAGTTCTTC. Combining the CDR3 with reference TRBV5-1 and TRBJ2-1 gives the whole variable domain KAGVTQTPRYLIKTRGQQVTLSCSPISGHRSVSWYQQTPGQGLQFLFEYFSETQRNKGNFPGRFSGRQFSNSRSEMNVSTLELGDSALYLCASSSSPGTSGLNNEQFFGPGTRLTVL.

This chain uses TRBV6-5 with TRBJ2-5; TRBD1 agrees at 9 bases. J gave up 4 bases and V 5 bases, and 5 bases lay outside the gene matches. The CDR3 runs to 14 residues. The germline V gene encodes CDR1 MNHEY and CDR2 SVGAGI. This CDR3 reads CASSERTGVETQYF. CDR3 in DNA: TGTGCCAGCAGTGAACGGACAGGGGTAGAGACCCAGTACTTC.